This is a list of T cell receptor beta chains from one sample in a study of T cells in Graves' hyperthyroidism and ophthalmopathy. TCRdb called the multiplex PCR reads again in MiXCR, with one record for every CDR3 protein. The sample gives a few hundred thousand distinct CDR3 sequences, approximately 15% of which show up once; 7.3% is in the top ten. Sequenced material: blood. The receptors were gathered from a woman aged 30 to 39 with Graves' hyperthyroidism. Each CDR3 is given with its conserved first and last residue. The D gene is left open where the match is weak. A clone size is listed for some rows: how often the clone was seen (once, few, many), or a class if it is expanded.

D | J | V | size | DNA | CDR3
TRBD1 | TRBJ1-1 | TRBV29-1 | many | TGCAGCGTCTCGGACAGGGGGGCTGAAGCTTTCTTT | CSVSDRGAEAFF
- | TRBJ2-7 | TRBV29-1 | many | TGCAGCGTTGGGGAGACGGGGCACTACGAGCAGTACTTC | CSVGETGHYEQYF
- | TRBJ2-2 | TRBV11-2 | many | TGTGCCAGCGCTCCGCGACTCAACACCGGGGAGCTGTTTTTT | CASAPRLNTGELFF
- | TRBJ2-1 | TRBV20-1 | many | TGCAGTGCTACCCCCGGACAGAACTACAATGAGCAGTTCTTC | CSATPGQNYNEQFF
- | TRBJ1-1 | TRBV7-9 | many | TGTGCCAGCAGCATTGATCGAACACAGGGAATGCCTTTCTTT | CASSIDRTQGMPFF
TRBD1 | TRBJ2-7 | TRBV2 | - | TGTGCCAGCAGCCGTCAGGGGGAAACCTACGAGCAGTACTTC | CASSRQGETYEQYF
- | TRBJ1-3 | TRBV29-1 | few | TGCAGCGTTGAAGTTTGGTCCCCAAGCTCTGGAAACACCATATATTTT | CSVEVWSPSSGNTIYF
- | TRBJ2-7 | TRBV14 | many | TGTGCCAGCAGCCAAAGAGGGGCCCCCTACGAGCAGTACTTC | CASSQRGAPYEQYF
- | TRBJ1-4 | TRBV5-1 | few | TGCGCCAGCAGCTTGGCCATTGGTACAGATCGCGGTGAAAAACTGTTTTTT | CASSLAIGTDRGEKLFF
- | TRBJ2-3 | TRBV3-1 | many | TGTGCCAGCAGCCATTCTAGGGCGGATCGCACAGATACGCAGTATTTT | CASSHSRADRTDTQYF
- | TRBJ2-1 | TRBV7-9 | few | TGTGCCAGTTCGGCCTCCTACAATGAGCAGTTCTTC | CASSASYNEQFF
- | TRBJ2-6 | TRBV25-1 | - | TGTGCCAGCAGTGAGAGACAGGGAGGGAGCTCTGGGGCCAACGTCCTGACTTTC | CASSERQGGSSGANVLTF
TRBD2 | TRBJ2-1 | TRBV7-3 | - | TGTGCCAGCAGCAGAGGTGGCCAGCCGGGACTAGAGATGAATGAGCAGTTCTTC | CASSRGGQPGLEMNEQFF
- | TRBJ2-1 | TRBV2 | few | TGTGCCAGCAGTGAGGAGGACCAGCAGTTCTTC | CASSEEDQQFF
- | TRBJ1-2 | TRBV15 | many | TGTGCCACCAGCAGACAGGGGAGATCCTATGGCTACACCTTC | CATSRQGRSYGYTF
- | TRBJ1-1 | TRBV3-1 | many | TGTGCCAGCAGCCAAGATCGGACCAGAGGCACTGAAGCTTTCTTT | CASSQDRTRGTEAFF
- | TRBJ2-1 | TRBV4-3 | - | TGCGCCAGCAGCCAAGATGGGGCACTTTCCTCTTACAGCAATGAGCAGTTCTTC | CASSQDGALSSYSNEQFF
- | TRBJ1-4 | TRBV7-9 | many | TGTGCCAGCAGCTCCCGGACAGAAACTAATGAAAAACTGTTTTTT | CASSSRTETNEKLFF
- | TRBJ1-6 | TRBV13 | - | TGTGCCAGCAGGGGACCGGGTCCTATTTCACCCCTCCACTTT | CASRGPGPISPLHF
TRBD2 | TRBJ2-7 | TRBV7-2 | - | TGTGCCAGCAGACTTACTAGCGGGAGCCCAGAGCAGTACTTC | CASRLTSGSPEQYF
TRBD1 | TRBJ2-7 | TRBV4-1 | few | TGCGCCAGCAGGGGGACAGGGACCAACGAGCAGTACTTC | CASRGTGTNEQYF
TRBD2 | TRBJ2-1 | TRBV20-1 | many | TGCAGTGCTCGACTAGCGGGAGAGAACAATGAGCAGTTCTTC | CSARLAGENNEQFF
TRBD1 | TRBJ2-7 | TRBV7-9 | many | TGTGCCAGCAGCCCCCGGGACAGGGTACGGGAGCAGTACTTC | CASSPRDRVREQYF
- | TRBJ2-7 | TRBV15 | - | TGTGCCACCAGCATAAAAGGGGCACCAGAGGGATACGAGCAGTACTTC | CATSIKGAPEGYEQYF
- | TRBJ2-4 | TRBV6-2/TRBV6-3 | - | TGTGCCAGCAGCCCCGCAAAAGACGGTAAAAACATTCAGTACTTC | CASSPAKDGKNIQYF
TRBD2 | TRBJ2-1 | TRBV12-3/TRBV12-4 | many | TGTGCCAGCAGTTTTAGAGCGGGAGAGAACCATGAGCAGTTCTTC | CASSFRAGENHEQFF
- | TRBJ2-5 | TRBV28 | many | TGTGCCAGCAGTCCTATCCTGGGTCGTGACAGCCAAGAGACCCAGTACTTC | CASSPILGRDSQETQYF
- | TRBJ1-2 | TRBV30 | many | TGTGCCTGGAACCACTTCGGGCAGGGGTTTAACTATGGCTACACCTTC | CAWNHFGQGFNYGYTF
- | TRBJ2-7 | TRBV6-6 | many | TGTGCCAGCAGTTACTTGGAGGGAGAGGCCTCCTACGAGCAGTACTTC | CASSYLEGEASYEQYF
- | TRBJ2-7 | TRBV3-1 | many | TGTGCCAGCAGCCAAGACCCCCTTTTCTCCTACGAGCAGTACTTC | CASSQDPLFSYEQYF
- | TRBJ2-7 | TRBV2 | few | TGTGCCAGCAGTGGACTAGTTTACGAGCAGTACTTC | CASSGLVYEQYF
TRBD2 | TRBJ2-5 | TRBV24-1 | - | TGTGCCACCAGTGATTTGTCCACCCGGGGGGGTGTCAAGGAGACCCAGTACTTC | CATSDLSTRGGVKETQYF
TRBD1 | TRBJ1-4 | TRBV10-3 | many | TGTGCCATCAGTGCATCGACAGGGGGCCGTGGAGAAAAACTGTTTTTT | CAISASTGGRGEKLFF
- | TRBJ2-2 | TRBV6-2/TRBV6-3 | - | TGTGCCAGCAGTTGGTTAGGACGGCATGGGGAGCTGTTTTTT | CASSWLGRHGELFF
TRBD2 | TRBJ2-3 | TRBV2 | many | TGTGCCAGCAAAATAGCGGGGAACACAGATACGCAGTATTTT | CASKIAGNTDTQYF
TRBD2 | TRBJ2-5 | TRBV10-3 | - | TGTGCCACGACTAGCGGGACCCAAGAGGCCCAGTACTTC | CATTSGTQEAQYF
TRBD2 | TRBJ2-7 | TRBV28 | - | TGTGCCAGCAGTTTAACGCTAGCGGGAGATAACTACGAGCAGTACTTC | CASSLTLAGDNYEQYF
- | TRBJ1-3 | TRBV6-2/TRBV6-3 | few | TGTGCCAGCAGTGGGTACAAGGGGTCGTATTCTGGAAACACCATATATTTT | CASSGYKGSYSGNTIYF
TRBD2 | TRBJ2-3 | TRBV6-9 | - | TGTGCCAGCAGTTACACCTGGGTGGGACTAGCGGGAGCATGGGCTCGCACAGATACGCAGTATTTT | CASSYTWVGLAGAWARTDTQYF
TRBD2 | TRBJ2-7 | TRBV7-2 | many | TGTGCCAGCAGCCCCCAGGGACTAGCGGGAGTACCCTACGAGCAGTACTTC | CASSPQGLAGVPYEQYF
TRBD1 | TRBJ1-1 | TRBV7-6 | many | TGTGCCAGCAGCTTAGCGTGGGACAGGGGAGCTTTCTTT | CASSLAWDRGAFF
- | TRBJ1-2 | TRBV3-1 | - | TGTGCCAGCAGCCAAGATAGCGGGGTCCTTAACTATGGCTACACCTTC | CASSQDSGVLNYGYTF
- | TRBJ2-3 | TRBV5-1 | - | TGCGCCAGCAGCCTCACGCCCGTGATCAGCACAGATACGCAGTATTTT | CASSLTPVISTDTQYF
TRBD2 | TRBJ2-7 | TRBV11-2 | many | TGTGCCAGCAGCAAACTAGCGGGGATCTACGAGCAGTGCTTC | CASSKLAGIYEQCF
- | TRBJ1-2 | TRBV11-2 | many | TGTGCCAGCAGCTTAGGAACGGAGGGCTCTGGCTACACCTTC | CASSLGTEGSGYTF
- | TRBJ1-6 | TRBV6-1 | - | TGTGCCAGCCGGGCCTCGGCCAGTTCACCCCTCCACTTT | CASRASASSPLHF